One and the same sample provided the 30 T cell receptor beta chains below, sequenced in a study of TIL therapy for anti-PD-1-resistant metastatic lung cancer. The libraries were made with immunoSEQ v3. The assay was immunoSEQ multiplex PCR, and TCRdb's table has in-frame clones only and misses some. The table shows 55,000 to 65,000 clones, with roughly 66% occurring only once. The time point here: pre-treatment sample, taken before nivolumab and TIL therapy. The source was blood, collected at baseline. These TCRs come from a person aged 30 to 80 with non-small cell lung cancer.

This clone was seen more than once but under ten times. V and J are TRBV30 and TRBJ1-2; D gene ambiguous. The germline CDR1 and CDR2 sequences are GTSNPN and SVGIG (reference sequence). This CDR3 has 12 residues. V was shortened by 3 bases and J by 8 bases, with 13 bases between the two germline ends. CDR3 nucleotide sequence: TGTGCCTGGAGGGCCGGACCGTCCGGCTACACCTTC. This codes for CAWRAGPSGYTF.

CDR3 amino acids: CSVERAAYEAFF. Here the CDR3 DNA reads TGCAGCGTTGAAAGGGCGGCCTACGAAGCTTTCTTT. J is TRBJ1-1 and V is TRBV29-1; D gene uncertain. The CDR3 has 12 residues. The V end was cut by 2 bases, the J end by 8 bases, with 12 bases between. The germline CDR1 and CDR2 sequences are SQVTM and ANQGSEA.

This clone was observed a few times. The rearrangement joins TRBV7-9 to TRBJ1-2; TRBD1 aligns across 9 bases. The CDR3 length is 16 residues. The trim removed 1 base at V and 4 bases at J, leaving 7 bases unmatched. In germline, CDR1 is SEHNR, CDR2 FQNEAQ (reference sequence). This CDR3 is CASSLGGQGAGYGYTF. The CDR3 DNA is TGTGCCAGCAGCTTAGGGGGACAGGGCGCGGGCTATGGCTACACCTTC.

J is TRBJ2-7 and V is TRBV6-6; 8 bases line up with TRBD1. Germline V gives CDR1 MNHNY, CDR2 SVGAGI (reference sequence). There are 14 residues in the CDR3. With 5 bases clipped from V and 2 bases from J, the junction kept 5 bases outside the gene matches. CDR3 DNA sequence: TGTGCCAGCAGTAAGGACAGGGAAACCTACGAGCAGTACTTC. Encoded protein: CASSKDRETYEQYF.

The genes are TRBV5-4 and TRBJ2-4; 8 bases map to TRBD2. CDR1 SGHNT and CDR2 YYREEE come from the germline V gene (reference sequence). This CDR3 is 16 amino acids long. The V gene end was trimmed by 0 bases and the J gene end by 1 base; junction bases not matched to a gene: 3. The CDR3 protein is CASSLAGGGAKNIQYF. CDR3 nucleotide sequence: TGTGCCAGCAGCTTGGCGGGAGGGGGGGCCAAAAACATTCAGTACTTC. The whole variable domain, remainder taken from reference TRBV5-4 and TRBJ2-4, is ETGVTQSPTHLIKTRGQQVTLRCSSQSGHNTVSWYQQALGQGPQFIFQYYREEENGRGNFPPRFSGLQFPNYSSELNVNALELDDSALYLCASSLAGGGAKNIQYFGAGTRLSVL.

This sequence joins TRBV2 and TRBJ1-5, with unresolved D. This CDR3 comprises 15 residues. With 5 bases removed from V and 0 bases from J, the gap between germline ends came to 11 bases. CDR1 is SNHLY and CDR2 is FYNNEI in the germline V gene. The CDR3 nucleotides read TGTGCCAGCAGTTTATACAGATTTAGCAATCAGCCCCAGCATTTT. Protein sequence: CASSLYRFSNQPQHF.

The CDR3, as DNA: TGTGCCAGCGGGTCCTACAATGAGCAGTTCTTC. As protein: CASGSYNEQFF. This sequence joins TRBV28 and TRBJ2-1; the D is unclear. V was trimmed by 8 bases and J by 1 base, leaving 3 bases between them. Per the germline V gene, CDR1 is MDHEN and CDR2 is SYDVKM. This CDR3 is built from 11 residues.

This chain uses TRBV15 with TRBJ2-2; D is perhaps TRBD2 (6 bases). V shed 1 base and J shed 5 bases, with 17 bases lying between them. In germline, CDR1 is LNHNV, CDR2 YYDKDF (reference sequence). The CDR3 spans 17 residues. The CDR3 region is CATSRGSPRGGTGELFF. The DNA of the CDR3 is TGTGCCACCAGCAGAGGCTCCCCGCGTGGGGGGACCGGGGAGCTGTTTTTT.

V and J are TRBV30 and TRBJ1-2; the D gene is possibly TRBD1 (5 bases). The germline gives CDR1 GTSNPN, CDR2 SVGIG (reference sequence). The CDR3 contains 11 residues. The V end lost 5 bases, the J end lost 3 bases, and 7 bases lay between the germline ends. The CDR3 protein is CAWGRDYGYTF. The CDR3 nucleotides are TGTGCCTGGGGCAGGGACTATGGCTACACCTTC.

The genes are TRBV9 and TRBJ1-2, with 7 bases aligning to TRBD1. The germline CDR1 and CDR2 sequences are SGDLS and YYNGEE. V was pared by 5 bases and J by 0 bases, with 7 bases of the junction left unmatched. This CDR3 is built from 15 residues. The CDR3 DNA follows: TGTGCCAGCAGTTTTACAGGGGAAGCTAACTATGGCTACACCTTC. Protein product: CASSFTGEANYGYTF.

V usage is TRBV14 and J usage is TRBJ2-5; D unclear. Trimming removed 4 bases from V and 4 bases from J, with 16 bases in between. The germline V gene has CDR1 SGHDN and CDR2 FVKESK. The CDR3 is 15 amino acids. The CDR3 region has the DNA TGTGCCAGCAGCCCGACGGTCACCCAAATAGAGACCCAGTACTTC. It codes for CASSPTVTQIETQYF. Complete variable domain (other parts from reference TRBV14 and TRBJ2-5): EAGVTQFPSHSVIEKGQTVTLRCDPISGHDNLYWYRRVMGKEIKFLLHFVKESKQDESGMPNNRFLAERTGGTYSTLKVQPAELEDSGVYFCASSPTVTQIETQYFGPGTRLLVL.

There are a few counts of this clone. This rearrangement joins TRBV28 to TRBJ1-6; 9 nucleotides match TRBD1. CDR1 is MDHEN and CDR2 is SYDVKM in the germline V gene. With 6 bases clipped from V and 10 bases from J, the junction kept 10 bases outside the gene matches. The CDR3 is 15 residues long. The DNA for the CDR3 is TGTGCCAGCAGCACCGGGGACAGGGAAATCTCACCCCTCCACTTT. This translates into CASSTGDREISPLHF.

The V and J genes are TRBV5-6 and TRBJ1-1, with D unclear. V was clipped by 0 bases and J by 0 bases, with 18 bases between them. From germline, CDR1 is SGHDT and CDR2 YYEEEE. This CDR3 region has 18 residues. In nucleotides, the CDR3 is TGTGCCAGCAGCTTGGTTGCCAGGTCACTCCGGATGAACACTGAAGCTTTCTTT. As protein: CASSLVARSLRMNTEAFF.

This clone was detected only a few times. J is TRBJ1-5 and V is TRBV4-1; 8 bases match TRBD1. Germline-derived CDR1 and CDR2 are MGHRA and YSYEKL. This CDR3 is 16 amino acids long. Trimming took 2 bases from V and 6 from J; bases not matched to a gene: 9. CDR3: CASSQKFTGGGQPQHF. The CDR3 coding sequence is TGCGCCAGCAGCCAAAAATTTACAGGGGGAGGTCAGCCCCAGCATTTT.

The rearrangement uses TRBV5-5 and TRBJ2-1; 9 bases match TRBD2. This CDR3 comprises 17 residues. Germline loops: CDR1 SGHKS, CDR2 YYEKEE (reference sequence). V was pared by 0 bases and J by 0 bases, with 4 bases of the junction left unmatched. The DNA of the CDR3 is TGTGCCAGCAGCTTGGGCGGGGGGGCCCACTCCTACAATGAGCAGTTCTTC. It is translated as CASSLGGGAHSYNEQFF.

The J gene is TRBJ1-4, the V gene TRBV7-9; 9 positions match TRBD1. Germline V gene data show CDR1 as SEHNR and CDR2 as FQNEAQ (reference sequence). Unmatched junction bases numbered 5, after V lost 5 bases and J lost 4 bases. The CDR3 sequence is 15 residues long. The CDR3 spells CASSGATGGNEKLFF. CDR3 nucleotides: TGTGCCAGCAGCGGCGCGACAGGGGGTAATGAAAAACTGTTTTTT.

The chain has TRBV6-1 and TRBJ1-5, with D hard to call. The germline V gene encodes CDR1 MNHNS and CDR2 SASEGT. The CDR3 is 14 residues long. The V and J ends lost 2 bases and 3 bases respectively, with 8 bases between them. Written as DNA, the CDR3 is TGTGCCAGCAGTGAACAAGTATACAATCAGCCCCAGCATTTT. Translating it yields CASSEQVYNQPQHF.

The chain couples TRBV10-3 to TRBJ2-7, with a tentative D call TRBD2 (5 bases). This CDR3 spans 15 amino acids. Trimming pared 2 bases from V and 0 bases from J, leaving 11 bases between. CDR1 ENHRY and CDR2 SYGVKD come from the germline V gene. CDR3 in DNA: TGTGCCATCAGTGAGGCTCCGGGGAGCTCCTACGAGCAGTACTTC. Its translation is CAISEAPGSSYEQYF.

The chain combines TRBV11-2 with TRBJ1-3, with D uncertain. The CDR3 is 15 amino acids. V was pared by 2 bases and J by 0 bases, with 8 bases between. Germline CDR1 SGHAT, CDR2 FQNNGV. The CDR3 reads CASSLRAYSGNTIYF. As DNA, the CDR3 is TGTGCCAGCAGCTTAAGGGCATACTCTGGAAACACCATATATTTT.

The V call is TRBV10-1, the J call TRBJ1-1; D possibly corresponds to TRBD1 (5 bases). In germline, CDR1 is WNHNN, CDR2 SYGVQD (reference sequence). V was clipped by 2 bases and J by 1 base, with 8 bases between them. The CDR3 runs to 14 residues. The CDR3 is CASSEPGQNTEAFF. CDR3 coding DNA: TGCGCCAGCAGTGAGCCCGGACAGAACACTGAAGCTTTCTTT.

With respect to this clone: This same CDR3 is encoded by further DNA sequences in the sample. V gene TRBV5-4 combines with J gene TRBJ2-5, with TRBD2 matching 9 bases. This CDR3 comprises 14 residues. Losses at the gene ends were 2 bases for V and 5 bases for J; bases not matched to a gene: 4. CDR1 SGHNT and CDR2 YYREEE come from the germline V gene (reference sequence). Written as DNA, the CDR3 is TGTGCCAGCAGCTTAGCGGGAGGTGGTGAGACCCAGTACTTC. Amino acid sequence: CASSLAGGGETQYF.

The V and J genes are TRBV30 and TRBJ1-1; D remains ambiguous. Deletions cut 4 bases from V and 0 bases from J, with 3 bases between. This CDR3 has 11 residues. Germline CDR1 is GTSNPN and CDR2 is SVGIG (reference sequence). The DNA of the CDR3 is TGTGCCTGGACCTTGAACACTGAAGCTTTCTTT. Amino acid sequence: CAWTLNTEAFF.

The J gene is TRBJ2-2, the V gene TRBV5-6; no definite D call. This CDR3 comprises 14 residues. Germline CDR1 and CDR2: SGHDT and YYEEEE. Trimming took 0 bases from V and 4 from J, leaving 7 bases between them. The CDR3 nucleotides are TGTGCCAGCAGCTTGGAGATACTCACCGGGGAGCTGTTTTTT. It translates to CASSLEILTGELFF.

This chain links TRBV9 with TRBJ2-5, with 10 bases fitting TRBD2. Losses at the gene ends were 4 bases for V and 3 bases for J; bases not matched to a gene: 9. This CDR3 spans 16 amino acids. Germline V gene sequence: CDR1 SGDLS, CDR2 YYNGEE. In nucleotides, the CDR3 is TGTGCCAGCAGCACCCTCCCCCTAGCGGGGGAAGAGACCCAGTACTTC. Its translation is CASSTLPLAGEETQYF.

The V gene is TRBV4-2, the J gene TRBJ2-7, with TRBD2 as a possible D gene (6 bases). CDR1 and CDR2 (germline): LGHNA, YNFKEQ. V was trimmed by 2 bases and J by 2 bases, leaving 10 bases between them. CDR3 length equals 14 residues. The CDR3 is CASSQTEGTYEQYF. For the CDR3, the DNA is TGTGCCAGCAGCCAAACGGAGGGGACCTACGAGCAGTACTTC.

CDR3 bases: TGCGCCAGCAAGAGGCGGACAGGCACCGGGGAGCTGTTTTTT. Protein sequence: CASKRRTGTGELFF. This chain uses TRBV5-1 with TRBJ2-2; 7 bases map to TRBD1. Per the germline V gene, CDR1 is SGHRS and CDR2 is YFSETQ. The V and J ends lost 6 bases and 4 bases, in that order; junction bases with no gene match: 6. The CDR3 consists of 14 residues.

The genes are TRBV19 and TRBJ2-1, with 9 bases aligning to TRBD1. The germline V gene encodes CDR1 LNHDA and CDR2 SQIVND (reference sequence). Trimming at V came to 3 bases and at J to 9 bases, leaving 18 bases not matched to a gene. CDR3 length equals 18 residues. The CDR3 nucleotides read TGTGCCAGTAGTATGAGTCGAAGGACAGGGGATCTTGGGGGTGAGCAGTTCTTC. Amino acids: CASSMSRRTGDLGGEQFF.

This chain connects TRBV5-4 to TRBJ2-7, with a weak D call TRBD2 (5 bases). Trimming removed 3 bases from V and 6 bases from J, with 19 bases in between. From germline, CDR1 is SGHNT and CDR2 YYREEE (reference sequence). The CDR3 contains 15 residues. CDR3 in amino acids: CASSSTSLLVGEQYF. The CDR3 DNA is TGTGCCAGCAGCTCGACTTCCCTACTAGTGGGCGAGCAGTACTTC.

The V call is TRBV5-1, the J call TRBJ1-4; maybe TRBD1 (6 bases). CDR3 length equals 14 residues. The V end was cut by 2 bases, the J end by 2 bases, with 7 bases between. Germline V lookup: CDR1 SGHRS, CDR2 YFSETQ. CDR3 loop: CASSFGGTNEKLFF. CDR3 DNA: TGCGCCAGCAGCTTTGGGGGCACTAATGAAAAACTGTTTTTT.

The chain uses TRBV9 and TRBJ2-3; 7 bases line up with TRBD2. The CDR3 sequence is 14 residues long. V was pared by 8 bases and J by 8 bases, with 14 bases of the junction left unmatched. Germline V gives CDR1 SGDLS, CDR2 YYNGEE. CDR3 coding DNA: TGTGCCAGTGGGAGGGACTCCTTTTTAGGTACGCAGTATTTT. It codes for CASGRDSFLGTQYF.